Sequencing of this T cell receptor beta chain was carried out in a study of cytomegalovirus exposure and HLA in healthy donors. General study findings and limits: Several V segments, TRBV6-2 and TRBV6-3 among them, could not be told apart and were dropped. Rarity held for most TCR sequences, but there were some public TCRs that occurred in many donors.

In the PCR, 60 Vbeta and 13 Jbeta primers were used. The protocol was immunoSEQ multiplex PCR, while the TCRdb copy is restricted to in-frame clones and leaves out a portion. The repertoire table contains some 200,000 clones. There are 16 residues in the CDR3. V lost 5 bases and J lost 4, with 20 bases in between. From germline, CDR1 is LNHDA and CDR2 SQIVND (reference sequence). As for this clone: The antigen remains unidentified.

Source material: PBMCs. This clonotype was sampled from a girl under 10 years old in good health and CMV-seropositive. The V gene is TRBV19, the J gene TRBJ1-1; D perhaps matches TRBD1 (6 bases). CDR3 DNA: TGTGCCAGTAGTGCACACACAGGGTCCGGCGTCACTGAAGCTTTCTTT. It is translated as CASSAHTGSGVTEAFF.